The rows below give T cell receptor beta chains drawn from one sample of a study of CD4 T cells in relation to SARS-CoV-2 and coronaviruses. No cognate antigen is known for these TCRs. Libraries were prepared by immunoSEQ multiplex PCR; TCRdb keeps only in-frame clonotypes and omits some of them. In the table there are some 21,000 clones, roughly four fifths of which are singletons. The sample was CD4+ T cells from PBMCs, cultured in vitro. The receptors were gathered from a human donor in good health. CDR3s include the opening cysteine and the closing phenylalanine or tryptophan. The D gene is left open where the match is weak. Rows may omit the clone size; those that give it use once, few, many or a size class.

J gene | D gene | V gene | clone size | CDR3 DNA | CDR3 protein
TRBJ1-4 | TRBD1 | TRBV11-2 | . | TGTGCCAGCAGCCCAAACAGGGGTATCGGCGAAAAACTGTTTTTT | CASSPNRGIGEKLFF
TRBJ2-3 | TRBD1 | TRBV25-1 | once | TGTGCCAGCAGGGACAGGGTGTCAGATACGCAGTATTTT | CASRDRVSDTQYF
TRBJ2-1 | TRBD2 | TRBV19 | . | TGTGCCAGTAGTATTTTGAGCGGGAGTCTAAATGAGCAGTTCTTC | CASSILSGSLNEQFF
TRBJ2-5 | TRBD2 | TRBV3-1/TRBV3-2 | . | TGTGCCAGCAGCCAAGACGGAGCGGGGGGGAGGAAGACCCAGTACTTC | CASSQDGAGGRKTQYF
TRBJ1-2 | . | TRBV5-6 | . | TGTGCCAGCAGCCTTCAACTTCCCCGGCGTCTCCTACCGGCCGGCTACACCTTC | CASSLQLPRRLLPAGYTF
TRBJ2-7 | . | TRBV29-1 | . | TGCGCAGCGACTGGAACTGGGGGGTTATCCTACGAGCAGTACTTC | CAATGTGGLSYEQYF
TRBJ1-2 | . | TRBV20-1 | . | TGCAGTGCTAGGAGCTATGGCTACACCTTC | CSARSYGYTF
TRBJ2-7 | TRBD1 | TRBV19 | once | TGTGCCAGTAGTACTGGACAGGATTTCTCCTACGAGCAGTACTTC | CASSTGQDFSYEQYF
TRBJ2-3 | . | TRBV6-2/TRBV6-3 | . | TGTGCCAGCAGTTACGACCATGGAACTACAGATACGCAGTATTTT | CASSYDHGTTDTQYF
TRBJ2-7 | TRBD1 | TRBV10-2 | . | TGCGCCAGCAGCGGGACAGGGGTCGAGCAGTACTTC | CASSGTGVEQYF
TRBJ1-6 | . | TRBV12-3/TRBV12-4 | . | TGTGCCAGCAGTTTAAGTAGTAATTCACCCCTCCACTTT | CASSLSSNSPLHF
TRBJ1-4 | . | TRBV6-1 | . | TGTGCCAGCAGTGAAGCAGGGGGTAATGAAAAACTGTTTTTT | CASSEAGGNEKLFF
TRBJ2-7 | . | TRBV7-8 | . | TGTGCCAGCAGCTTAGCCCGGGGACACAACTACGAGCAGTACTTC | CASSLARGHNYEQYF
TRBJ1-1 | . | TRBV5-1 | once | TGCGCCAGCAGCTTGGAGCCCCGCGGGGGCACTGAAGCTTTCTTT | CASSLEPRGGTEAFF
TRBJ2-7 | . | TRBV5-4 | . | TGTGCCAGCAGCTTGGCCAACGACTGGGACGAGCAGTACTTC | CASSLANDWDEQYF
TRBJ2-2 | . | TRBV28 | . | TGTGCCAGCAGTGTAGTTTACACCGGGGAGCTGTTTTTT | CASSVVYTGELFF
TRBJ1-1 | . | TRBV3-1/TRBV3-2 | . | TGTGCCAGCAGCCTTCAGGATGAAGCTTTCTTT | CASSLQDEAFF
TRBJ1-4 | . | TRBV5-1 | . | TGCGCCAGCAGCTTGCCGAGGTATGGTGAAAAACTGTTTTTT | CASSLPRYGEKLFF
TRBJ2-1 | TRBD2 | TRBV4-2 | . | TGTGCCAGCAGCCAAGCTAGCGGGAGACAATTCGGTGAGCAGTTCTTC | CASSQASGRQFGEQFF
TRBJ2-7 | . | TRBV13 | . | TGTGCCAGCAGCTTTGGTTTAAGCGGTCTCAGCGAGCAGTACTTC | CASSFGLSGLSEQYF
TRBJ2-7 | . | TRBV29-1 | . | TGCAGCGTTGGTCTGGGGGACCCTAACGAGCAGTACTTC | CSVGLGDPNEQYF
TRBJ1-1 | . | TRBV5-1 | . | TGTGCCAGCACCTCGGAAACAGCTTTGAACACTGAAGCTTTCTTT | CASTSETALNTEAFF
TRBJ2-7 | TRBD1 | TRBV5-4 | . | TGTGCCAGCAGCCCGGGACAGGCCCGCTCCTACGAGCAGTACTTC | CASSPGQARSYEQYF
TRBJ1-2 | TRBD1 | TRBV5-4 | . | TGTGCCAGCAGGATACAGGGGTTTGTGGAGGGCTACACCTTC | CASRIQGFVEGYTF
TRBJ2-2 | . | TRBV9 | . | TGTGCCAGCAGCGTAGCTCTGGCAGGCCCGAACACCGGGGAGCTGTTTTTT | CASSVALAGPNTGELFF